This T cell receptor beta chain came from a study of shared clonotypes between healthy human individuals. Assay used: immunoSEQ multiplex PCR; TCRdb lists only in-frame clones, some missing. This table holds roughly 2 million clones, 95% found once. The TCR comes from a man between 18 and 35 years old in good health. Material for sequencing was naive CD4+ T cells sorted from blood. Subset given: CD45RA+ positively selected.

CDR3 loop: CASSPNMDRTLTYEQYF. The CDR3 DNA reads TGTGCCAGCTCACCAAATATGGACAGGACTTTAACCTACGAGCAGTACTTC. This chain links TRBV2 with TRBJ2-7, with 7 bases matching TRBD1. Trimming cost V 8 bases and J 2 bases; bases outside gene matches: 18. Germline V gives CDR1 SNHLY, CDR2 FYNNEI. The length of the CDR3 is 17 residues.